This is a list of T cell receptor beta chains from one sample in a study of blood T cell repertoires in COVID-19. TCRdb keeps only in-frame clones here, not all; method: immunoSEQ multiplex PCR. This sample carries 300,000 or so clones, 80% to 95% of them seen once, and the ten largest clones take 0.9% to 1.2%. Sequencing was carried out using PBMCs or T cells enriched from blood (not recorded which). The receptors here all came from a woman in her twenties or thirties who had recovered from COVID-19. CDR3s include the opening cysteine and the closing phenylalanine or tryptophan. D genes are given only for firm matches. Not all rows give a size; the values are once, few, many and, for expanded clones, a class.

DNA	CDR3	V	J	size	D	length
TGTGCCACGGTTGGACACTCGAACACTGAAGCTTTCTTT	CATVGHSNTEAFF	TRBV2	TRBJ1-1	.	.	13
TGCGCCAGCAGTAGCGAGACTAGCACAGATACGCAGTATTTT	CASSSETSTDTQYF	TRBV5-1	TRBJ2-3	.	.	14
TGTGCCAGCAGCTTGGCCGGGACTAGCGGGAAGGATGAGCAGTTCTTC	CASSLAGTSGKDEQFF	TRBV5-4	TRBJ2-1	.	TRBD2	16
TGTGCCAGCAGTGCCAAATCCGGGACAGGGGGCACCGACTATGGCTACACCTTC	CASSAKSGTGGTDYGYTF	TRBV28	TRBJ1-2	.	TRBD1	18
TGTGCCAGCAGCTTGGGGGGCGAAGAGACCCAGTACTTC	CASSLGGEETQYF	TRBV5-6	TRBJ2-5	.	.	13
TGTGCCAGCAGCCCCCGCCGGGACAAGAATGAAAAACTGTTTTTT	CASSPRRDKNEKLFF	TRBV7-2	TRBJ1-4	.	.	15
TGCGCCAGCAGCTTACAGGGGCAGTCCTACGAGCAGTACTTC	CASSLQGQSYEQYF	TRBV5-1	TRBJ2-7	.	TRBD1	14
TGTGCCAGCAGTCTCGGACAGATTGAGACCCAGTACTTC	CASSLGQIETQYF	TRBV12-3/TRBV12-4	TRBJ2-5	.	.	13
TGTGCCAGCAGCGTAGAAGAGGGGGCGTGGGAAAAACTGTTTTTT	CASSVEEGAWEKLFF	TRBV9	TRBJ1-4	.	TRBD1	15
TGTGCCAGCAGTCGCACTAGCGGGAGCCTCTACGAGCAGTACTTC	CASSRTSGSLYEQYF	TRBV11-2	TRBJ2-7	few	TRBD2	15
TGTGCCTGGAGTGATATTCGGACTAGCGGAGTCCGGGATACGCAGTATTTT	CAWSDIRTSGVRDTQYF	TRBV30	TRBJ2-3	.	TRBD2	17
TGTGCCAGCAGTGAAGTAGGGGCGGATACGCAGTATTTT	CASSEVGADTQYF	TRBV6-1	TRBJ2-3	.	.	13
TGTGCTAGCAGCCCTAGCTACAGGGGCCGGCACACCGGGGAGCTGTTTTTT	CASSPSYRGRHTGELFF	TRBV7-7	TRBJ2-2	.	TRBD1	17
TGTGCCAGCACTCCAATGGCGGGAGGGATCTACGAGCAGTACTTC	CASTPMAGGIYEQYF	TRBV27	TRBJ2-7	.	TRBD2	15
TGTGCCAGCTCACCCGGGACAGGGAATGAAAAACTGTTTTTT	CASSPGTGNEKLFF	TRBV18	TRBJ1-4	.	TRBD1	14
TGCAGTGCTAGTCGCAGGGGGACCGGGGAGCTGTTTTTT	CSASRRGTGELFF	TRBV20-1	TRBJ2-2	.	TRBD1	13
TGTGCCACCAGCAGTGCTTGGGAGGGTGGAGAAAAGGAAAAACTGTTTTTT	CATSSAWEGGEKEKLFF	TRBV15	TRBJ1-4	.	.	17
TGTGCCACCAGCAGAGACAGGGCTCAGAATCAGCCCCAGCATTTT	CATSRDRAQNQPQHF	TRBV15	TRBJ1-5	few	.	15
TGTGCCAGCAGTTTATCCAGCGGGAGAGGCAATGAGCAGTTCTTC	CASSLSSGRGNEQFF	TRBV27	TRBJ2-1	.	TRBD2	15
TGTGCCAGCAGTACCCCGGACAGGTTTCACGAGCAGTACTTC	CASSTPDRFHEQYF	TRBV28	TRBJ2-7	.	TRBD1	14
TGTGCCACCAGTGCGGGAGTTCGGAACGAGCAGTACTTC	CATSAGVRNEQYF	TRBV24-1	TRBJ2-7	.	.	13
TGTGCCAGTAGTATATACTCGAATGAAAAACTGTTTTTT	CASSIYSNEKLFF	TRBV19	TRBJ1-4	.	.	13
TGTGCCAGCAGCCCCGGGAGCTATGGCTACACCTTC	CASSPGSYGYTF	TRBV28	TRBJ1-2	.	.	12
TGTGCCAGCTCTATATGGAGAGGGCAATACGAGCAGTACTTC	CASSIWRGQYEQYF	TRBV3-1/TRBV3-2	TRBJ2-7	.	.	14
TGCGCCAGCAGCTTCGGCAGGGAGGATGAAAAACTGTTTTTT	CASSFGREDEKLFF	TRBV5-1	TRBJ1-4	.	.	14
TGCGCCAGCAGCTTCGCAGGGCAAGAGACCCAGTACTTC	CASSFAGQETQYF	TRBV5-1	TRBJ2-5	few	.	13
TGTGCCAGCAGCTTAGGGACTAGCGGGCTTAGCACAGATACGCAGTATTTT	CASSLGTSGLSTDTQYF	TRBV7-9	TRBJ2-3	.	TRBD2	17
TGTGCCAGCAGCTCAATGACTAGTCCCCATGAGCAGTTCTTC	CASSSMTSPHEQFF	TRBV7-2	TRBJ2-1	.	.	14
TGTGCCAGCAGCTTAGCCCTAGCTCCCAATGAGCAGTTCTTC	CASSLALAPNEQFF	TRBV11-2	TRBJ2-1	few	.	14
TGTGCCAGCAATACAGGTAATCAGCCCCAGCATTTT	CASNTGNQPQHF	TRBV28	TRBJ1-5	.	.	12
TGTGCCAGCAGTAGGGGACAGGGGGTCAATCAGCCCCAGCATTTT	CASSRGQGVNQPQHF	TRBV28	TRBJ1-5	.	TRBD1	15
TGTGCCAGCAGTCTACAGGGAACCTATGGCTACACCTTC	CASSLQGTYGYTF	TRBV27	TRBJ1-2	.	.	13
TGTGCCAGCAGCCTTGACAGTCATCCCTACGAGCAGTACTTC	CASSLDSHPYEQYF	TRBV6-6	TRBJ2-7	once	.	14
TGTGCCAGCTCACCAGCAGGACAGGGACTCAACCAGCAGTACTTC	CASSPAGQGLNQQYF	TRBV18	TRBJ2-7	.	TRBD1	15
TGTGCCAGCAGCTGGGACAGGGGCTATGGCTACACCTTC	CASSWDRGYGYTF	TRBV6-5	TRBJ1-2	.	TRBD1	13
TGTGCCAGCAGTCGGGACAGGGGATATCAAGAGACCCAGTACTTC	CASSRDRGYQETQYF	TRBV4-2	TRBJ2-5	once	TRBD1	15
TGTGCCAGCAGCTCCCGGGGGGGCCTTTTCTTAGGCTACACCTTC	CASSSRGGLFLGYTF	TRBV7-9	TRBJ1-2	.	.	15
TGTGCCAGCAGTTACTCGGAGGCCGTGTATGGCTACACCTTC	CASSYSEAVYGYTF	TRBV6-2/TRBV6-3	TRBJ1-2	.	.	14
TGTGCCAGCAGCCCGGGGGGGAAACTGAACTCTGGGGCCAACGTCCTGACTTTC	CASSPGGKLNSGANVLTF	TRBV11-2	TRBJ2-6	.	TRBD2	18
TGTGCCAGCAGTTCCGGGGGACAGCCCTACGAGCAGTACTTC	CASSSGGQPYEQYF	TRBV6-2/TRBV6-3	TRBJ2-7	.	.	14
TGTGCCAGCAGGGGCAACTCCTACGAGCAGTACTTC	CASRGNSYEQYF	TRBV25-1	TRBJ2-7	.	.	12
TGCGCCAGCAGCCAAGGCCTCGCAGGGCGGGATACGCAGTATTTT	CASSQGLAGRDTQYF	TRBV4-3	TRBJ2-3	.	.	15